One sample yielded the 26 T cell receptor beta chains listed below, sequenced in a study of Tregs in tolerant kidney transplant recipients. Only in-frame clones appear in the TCRdb table, and some are missing; sequencing was by immunoSEQ multiplex PCR. The table lists some 90,000 clones, more than 80% of them singletons. The sample taken for sequencing was CD8+ T cells from blood. The source is a human donor in good health.

This clone was picked up one time. V and J are TRBV6-1 and TRBJ2-7, with D perhaps being TRBD1 or TRBD2 (5 bases each). V was shortened by 3 bases and J by 2 bases, with 11 bases between the two germline ends. In germline, CDR1 is MNHNS, CDR2 SASEGT. The CDR3 length is 14 residues. The CDR3 bases are TGTGCCAGCAGTGAGGGGGATGCCCCCTACGAGCAGTACTTC. Translating gives CASSEGDAPYEQYF.

The V call is TRBV15, the J call TRBJ1-2; 7 bases agree with TRBD1. Germline CDR1 is LNHNV and CDR2 is YYDKDF (reference sequence). After removal of 5 bases from V and 6 bases from J, the junction contained 9 bases not matched to a gene. The CDR3 covers 14 residues. The CDR3 loop is CATSQDRVADGYTF. DNA for the CDR3: TGTGCCACCAGCCAAGACAGGGTGGCTGATGGCTACACCTTC. The whole variable domain, remainder taken from reference TRBV15 and TRBJ1-2, is DAMVIQNPRYQVTQFGKPVTLSCSQTLNHNVMYWYQQKSSQAPKLLFHYYDKDFNNEADTPDNFQSRRPNTSFCFLDIRSPGLGDTAMYLCATSQDRVADGYTFGSGTRLTVV.

V gene TRBV27 combines with J gene TRBJ1-2; D might be TRBD1 (5 bases). Germline V gene lookup returns CDR1 MNHEY and CDR2 SMNVEV (reference sequence). V was trimmed by 0 bases and J by 4 bases, leaving 6 bases between them. The length of the CDR3 is 13 residues. CDR3 sequence (DNA): TGTGCCAGCAGTTTATCAGACAGCTATGGCTACACCTTC. Residues: CASSLSDSYGYTF.

This rearrangement joins TRBV21-1 to TRBJ2-5; the table's D call TRBD1 went unverified against the DNA. TRBV21-1 is a pseudogene. This CDR3 is 14 amino acids long. The CDR3 here is CASSQRDRGETQYF. The CDR3 DNA reads TGTGCCAGCAGCCAGCGGGACAGGGGGGAGACCCAGTACTTC.

The table lists this clone with a few counts. The CDR3 spells CSVEGIISYNEQFF. The DNA for the CDR3 is TGCAGCGTTGAAGGCATTATCTCCTACAATGAGCAGTTCTTC. The rearrangement links TRBV29-1 to TRBJ2-1; D is undetermined. The germline V gene encodes CDR1 SQVTM and CDR2 ANQGSEA. This CDR3 contains 14 residues. V was pared by 1 base and J by 0 bases, with 7 bases between.

This chain uses TRBV27 with TRBJ1-2, with D perhaps matching TRBD1 (5 bases). This CDR3 is 16 amino acids long. Germline V gives CDR1 MNHEY, CDR2 SMNVEV (reference sequence). Trimming removed 0 bases at V and 7 bases at J, with 18 bases between. The CDR3 DNA sequence: TGTGCCAGCAGTTTATCCCCTGGGACGGGGATGGGTGGCTACACCTTC. As protein: CASSLSPGTGMGGYTF.

The rearrangement joins TRBV27 to TRBJ2-7; tentative D call: TRBD1 (5 bases). This CDR3 is built from 15 residues. The germline V gene has CDR1 MNHEY and CDR2 SMNVEV (reference sequence). V lost 0 bases and J lost 6, with 15 bases in between. CDR3 in amino acids: CASSLSSGLVPEQYF. In nucleotides, the CDR3 is TGTGCCAGCAGTTTATCGTCAGGGTTGGTTCCCGAGCAGTACTTC.

The rearrangement links TRBV7-9 to TRBJ1-2; 9 bases are a match to TRBD1. The V segment lost 5 bases and the J segment 3 bases; nucleotides outside the gene matches: 7. The CDR3 consists of 15 residues. Germline V lookup: CDR1 SEHNR, CDR2 FQNEAQ (reference sequence). CDR3 sequence reads: CASSAPGQGDYGYTF. The CDR3 DNA is TGTGCCAGCAGCGCGCCGGGACAGGGCGACTATGGCTACACCTTC.

The rearrangement uses TRBV27 and TRBJ2-1, with D possibly being TRBD2 (6 bases). CDR1 and CDR2 (germline): MNHEY, SMNVEV (reference sequence). This CDR3 comprises 16 residues. The germline V and J ends were trimmed by 2 bases and 5 bases, with 16 bases remaining between them. The DNA of the CDR3 is TGTGCCAGCAGTTTAGTCCTAGCGTTTGGTGACAATGAGCAGTTCTTC. Protein: CASSLVLAFGDNEQFF.

The chain uses TRBV20-1 and TRBJ2-2; D remains ambiguous. V dropped 5 bases and J dropped 4 bases, with 2 bases sitting between them. The CDR3 consists of 10 residues. From germline, CDR1 is DFQATT and CDR2 SNEGSKA (reference sequence). Here the CDR3 DNA reads TGCAGTGCTTTCACCGGGGAGCTGTTTTTT. Its protein product is CSAFTGELFF.

V is TRBV4-2 and J is TRBJ2-1; 8 bases are a match to TRBD2. J was trimmed by 0 bases and V by 0 bases; bases with no gene match: 4. The length of the CDR3 is 17 residues. Per the germline V gene, CDR1 is LGHNA and CDR2 is YNFKEQ. The CDR3: CASSQDLGTSSYNEQFF. Written as DNA, the CDR3 is TGTGCCAGCAGCCAAGATCTTGGGACTAGCTCCTACAATGAGCAGTTCTTC.

The V call is TRBV10-2, the J call TRBJ2-7; D not certain. The germline V and J ends were trimmed by 1 base and 3 bases, with 1 base remaining between them. CDR1 and CDR2 (germline): WSHSY, SAAADI. The CDR3 is 11 residues long. The CDR3 coding sequence is TGCGCCAGCAGTGAGTTCTACGAGCAGTACTTC. It is translated as CASSEFYEQYF.

This sequence joins TRBV6-1 and TRBJ2-2, with D possibly TRBD2 on 5 matching bases. V was trimmed by 7 bases and J by 5 bases, leaving 14 bases between them. This CDR3 is 14 amino acids long. Germline loops: CDR1 MNHNS, CDR2 SASEGT. CDR3 residues: CASTGNSDTGELFF. The CDR3, as DNA: TGTGCCAGCACCGGGAATAGTGATACCGGGGAGCTGTTTTTT.

The rearrangement uses TRBV4-1 and TRBJ1-3, with 7 bases aligning to TRBD1. CDR3 length: 15 residues. V trimming: 6 bases; J trimming: 4 bases; junction bases outside the gene matches: 9. Germline CDR1 reads MGHRA; CDR2 reads YSYEKL. The DNA for the CDR3 is TGCGCCAGCAGTCCCTCAGGGGGGCGAGGAAACACCATATATTTT. Its translation is CASSPSGGRGNTIYF.

The chain has TRBV6-5 and TRBJ1-2; no clear D. The germline gives CDR1 MNHEY, CDR2 SVGAGI. The V end was cut by 0 bases, the J end by 2 bases, with 7 bases between. The CDR3 totals 14 residues. CDR3 DNA: TGTGCCAGCAGTTACTCCCCCAGGAACTATGGCTACACCTTC. Encoded protein: CASSYSPRNYGYTF.

V is TRBV6-5 and J is TRBJ2-5; D may be TRBD2 (7 bases). Germline CDR1 and CDR2: MNHEY and SVGAGI. The CDR3 runs to 15 residues. V lost 5 bases to trimming and J lost 0 bases, with 13 bases between them. The CDR3 DNA follows: TGTGCCAGCAGTCCCCGGGGGGCCAACCAAGAGACCCAGTACTTC. As protein: CASSPRGANQETQYF.

The chain has TRBV28 and TRBJ1-5; D is ambiguous. V was cut by 3 bases and J by 2 bases, with 8 bases left in between. Per the germline V gene, CDR1 is MDHEN and CDR2 is SYDVKM. The CDR3 consists of 14 residues. In DNA, the CDR3 is TGTGCCAGCAGTTTGAACCGTCGCAATCAGCCCCAGCATTTT. This gives the protein CASSLNRRNQPQHF. The variable domain in full, with the rest retrieved from reference TRBV28 and TRBJ1-5, is DVKVTQSSRYLVKRTGEKVFLECVQDMDHENMFWYRQDPGLGLRLIYFSYDVKMKEKGDIPEGYSVSREKKERFSLILESASTNQTSMYLCASSLNRRNQPQHFGDGTRLSIL.

The chain recombines TRBV27 with TRBJ1-4, with TRBD1 as a possible D gene (6 bases). CDR1 and CDR2 (germline): MNHEY, SMNVEV (reference sequence). The CDR3 spans 15 residues. Trimming removed 6 bases at V and 9 bases at J, with 20 bases between. CDR3 protein: CASRNSGTMGQKLFF. CDR3 DNA: TGTGCCAGCAGAAATTCCGGGACAATGGGTCAAAAACTGTTTTTT.

The chain recombines TRBV5-8 with TRBJ1-2, with D tentatively TRBD1 (6 bases). Per the germline V gene, CDR1 is SGHTS and CDR2 is YDEGEE. V was cut by 6 bases and J by 7 bases, with 19 bases left in between. The CDR3 consists of 14 residues. The chain's CDR3 is CASKAPGQLFGYTF. CDR3 DNA: TGTGCCAGCAAGGCCCCTGGACAGCTCTTTGGCTACACCTTC.

The chain couples TRBV19 to TRBJ1-1, with 9 bases identical to TRBD1. V was clipped by 0 bases and J by 1 base; unmatched bases: 9. The CDR3 loop spans 18 amino acids. The germline V gene encodes CDR1 LNHDA and CDR2 SQIVND (reference sequence). The CDR3 coding sequence is TGTGCCAGTAGTATAGATCCCCCAAGGACAGGGGCGAACACTGAAGCTTTCTTT. Translation: CASSIDPPRTGANTEAFF.

The chain employs TRBV5-6 and TRBJ1-4, with D uncertain. V gave up 3 bases and J gave up 5 bases, with 8 bases separating them. The CDR3 spans 13 residues. Germline V lookup: CDR1 SGHDT, CDR2 YYEEEE. The DNA for the CDR3 is TGTGCCAGCAGCTGGGGATTGAATGAAAAACTGTTTTTT. Translated: CASSWGLNEKLFF. Filled out from reference TRBV5-6 and TRBJ1-4, the complete variable domain reads DAGVTQSPTHLIKTRGQQVTLRCSPKSGHDTVSWYQQALGQGPQFIFQYYEEEERQRGNFPDRFSGHQFPNYSSELNVNALLLGDSALYLCASSWGLNEKLFFGSGTQLSVL.

The chain joins TRBV7-2 to TRBJ2-7; D is ambiguous. The CDR3 extends over 15 amino acids. Germline-derived CDR1 and CDR2 are SGHTA and FQGNSA. Between the trimmed V and J ends, which lost 5 bases and 3 bases, there was a span of 17 bases. The CDR3 spells CASSPAPQYRYEQYF. The CDR3 DNA is TGTGCCAGCAGCCCAGCCCCCCAGTACCGCTACGAGCAGTACTTC.

The chain recombines TRBV5-6 with TRBJ2-7; D is unclear. The CDR3 covers 13 residues. Trimming removed 1 base from V and 2 bases from J, with 7 bases in between. Per germline, CDR1 SGHDT and CDR2 YYEEEE. The CDR3 loop is CASSLMPTYEQYF. Here the CDR3 DNA reads TGTGCCAGCAGCTTGATGCCAACCTACGAGCAGTACTTC.

This chain joins TRBV19 and TRBJ1-1, with D unclear. Germline-derived CDR1 and CDR2 are LNHDA and SQIVND (reference sequence). CDR3 size: 13 residues. V was pared by 2 bases and J by 7 bases, with 11 bases between. The DNA of the CDR3 is TGTGCCAGTAGTATAAGGAGGGAGGTTGAAGCTTTCTTT. Its protein product is CASSIRREVEAFF.

V usage is TRBV14 and J usage is TRBJ1-1; 7 bases match TRBD1. This CDR3 spans 15 amino acids. The germline V gene has CDR1 SGHDN and CDR2 FVKESK. The V segment lost 6 bases and the J segment 4 bases; nucleotides outside the gene matches: 11. The CDR3 reads CASRPLTGPVTEAFF. The CDR3 DNA reads TGTGCCAGCAGACCTCTGACAGGGCCGGTCACTGAAGCTTTCTTT.

This chain links TRBV19 with TRBJ2-7; 12 nucleotides agree with TRBD1. Germline V lookup: CDR1 LNHDA, CDR2 SQIVND (reference sequence). J was trimmed by 3 bases and V by 10 bases; bases with no gene match: 10. This CDR3 comprises 15 residues. For the CDR3, the DNA is TGTGCCATTAGCCGGGACAGGGGGCTTTACTACGAGCAGTACTTC. Residues: CAISRDRGLYYEQYF.